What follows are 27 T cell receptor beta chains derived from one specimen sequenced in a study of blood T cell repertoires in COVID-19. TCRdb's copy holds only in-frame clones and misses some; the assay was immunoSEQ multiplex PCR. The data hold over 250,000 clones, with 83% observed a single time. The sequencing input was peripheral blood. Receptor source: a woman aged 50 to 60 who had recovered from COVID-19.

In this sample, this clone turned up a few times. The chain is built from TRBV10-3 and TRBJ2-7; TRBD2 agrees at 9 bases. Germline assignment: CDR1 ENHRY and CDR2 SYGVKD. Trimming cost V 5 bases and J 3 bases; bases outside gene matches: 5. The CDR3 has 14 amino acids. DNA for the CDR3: TGTGCCATCAGTCGACTAGCGGCAGGCTACGAGCAGTACTTC. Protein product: CAISRLAAGYEQYF.

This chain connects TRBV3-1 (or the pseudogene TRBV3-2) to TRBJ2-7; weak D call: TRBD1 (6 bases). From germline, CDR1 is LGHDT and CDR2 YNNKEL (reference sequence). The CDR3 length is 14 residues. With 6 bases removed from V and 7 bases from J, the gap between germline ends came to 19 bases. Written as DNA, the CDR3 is TGTGCCAGCAGACAACAGGGTCCTAAGGGGGAGCAGTACTTC. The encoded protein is CASRQQGPKGEQYF.

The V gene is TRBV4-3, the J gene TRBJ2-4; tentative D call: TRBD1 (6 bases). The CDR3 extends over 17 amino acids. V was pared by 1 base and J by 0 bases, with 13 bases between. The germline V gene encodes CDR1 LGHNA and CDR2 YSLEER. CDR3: CASSQGTDRLAKNIQYF. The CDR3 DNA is TGCGCCAGCAGCCAAGGGACAGATCGCCTAGCCAAAAACATTCAGTACTTC.

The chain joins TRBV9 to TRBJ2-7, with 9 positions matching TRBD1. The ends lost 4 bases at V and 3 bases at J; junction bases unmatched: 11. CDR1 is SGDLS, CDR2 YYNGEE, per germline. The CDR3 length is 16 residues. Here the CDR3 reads CASSKDRDRAYYEQYF. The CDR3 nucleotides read TGTGCCAGCAGCAAAGACCGGGACAGGGCCTACTACGAGCAGTACTTC.

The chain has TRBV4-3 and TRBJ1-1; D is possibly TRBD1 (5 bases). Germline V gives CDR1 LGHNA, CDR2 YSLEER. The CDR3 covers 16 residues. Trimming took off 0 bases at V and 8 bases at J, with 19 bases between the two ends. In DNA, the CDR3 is TGCGCCAGCAGCCAAGAGGTGGTCAGGGCGGGACTCGAAGCTTTCTTT. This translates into CASSQEVVRAGLEAFF.

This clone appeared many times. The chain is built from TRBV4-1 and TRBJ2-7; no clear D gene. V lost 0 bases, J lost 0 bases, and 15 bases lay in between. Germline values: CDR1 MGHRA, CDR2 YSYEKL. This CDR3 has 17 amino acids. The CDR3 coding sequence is TGCGCCAGCAGCCAAGACTCATCAGTCCTTAACTCCTACGAGCAGTACTTC. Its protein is CASSQDSSVLNSYEQYF.

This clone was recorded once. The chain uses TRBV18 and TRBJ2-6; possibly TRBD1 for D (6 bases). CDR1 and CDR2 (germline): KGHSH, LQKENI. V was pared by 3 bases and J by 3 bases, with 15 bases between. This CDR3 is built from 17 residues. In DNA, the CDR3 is TGTGCCAGCTCACCTCCTGCAGGGGCTGGTGGGGCCAACGTCCTGACTTTC. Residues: CASSPPAGAGGANVLTF.

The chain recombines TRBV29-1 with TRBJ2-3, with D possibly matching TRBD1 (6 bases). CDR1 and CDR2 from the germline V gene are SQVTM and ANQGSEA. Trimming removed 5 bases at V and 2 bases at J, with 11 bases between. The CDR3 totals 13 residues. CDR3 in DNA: TGCAGCGTTTTCCGGACAGACACAGATACGCAGTATTTT. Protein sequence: CSVFRTDTDTQYF.

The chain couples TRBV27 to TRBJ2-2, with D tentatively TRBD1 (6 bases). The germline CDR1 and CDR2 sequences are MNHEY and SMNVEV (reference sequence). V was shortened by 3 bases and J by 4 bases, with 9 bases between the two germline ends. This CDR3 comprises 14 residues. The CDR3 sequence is CASSFGGITGELFF. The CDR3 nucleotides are TGTGCCAGCAGTTTTGGGGGCATCACCGGGGAGCTGTTTTTT.

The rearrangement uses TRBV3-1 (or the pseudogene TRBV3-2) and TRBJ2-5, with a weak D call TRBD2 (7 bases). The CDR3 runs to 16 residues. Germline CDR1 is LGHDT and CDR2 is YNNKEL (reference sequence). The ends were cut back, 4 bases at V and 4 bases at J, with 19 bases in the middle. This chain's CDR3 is CASSLRRGPRPETQYF. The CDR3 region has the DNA TGTGCCAGCAGCCTTCGGCGGGGGCCCCGCCCAGAGACCCAGTACTTC.

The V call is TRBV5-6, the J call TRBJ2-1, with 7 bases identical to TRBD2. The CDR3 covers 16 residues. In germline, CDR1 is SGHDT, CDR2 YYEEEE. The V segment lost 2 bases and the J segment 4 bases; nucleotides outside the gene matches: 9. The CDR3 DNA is TGTGCCAGCAGCTTCGAAGCGGGGTTCTTTTACAATGAGCAGTTCTTC. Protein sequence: CASSFEAGFFYNEQFF.

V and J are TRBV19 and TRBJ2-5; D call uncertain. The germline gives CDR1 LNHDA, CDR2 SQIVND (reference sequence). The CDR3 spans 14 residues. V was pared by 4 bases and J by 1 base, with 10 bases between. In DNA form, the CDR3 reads TGTGCCAGTAGTACGACTCCGACCCAAGAGACCCAGTACTTC. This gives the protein CASSTTPTQETQYF. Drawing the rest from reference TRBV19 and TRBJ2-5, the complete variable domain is DGGITQSPKYLFRKEGQNVTLSCEQNLNHDAMYWYRQDPGQGLRLIYYSQIVNDFQKGDIAEGYSVSREKKESFPLTVTSAQKNPTAFYLCASSTTPTQETQYFGPGTRLLVL.

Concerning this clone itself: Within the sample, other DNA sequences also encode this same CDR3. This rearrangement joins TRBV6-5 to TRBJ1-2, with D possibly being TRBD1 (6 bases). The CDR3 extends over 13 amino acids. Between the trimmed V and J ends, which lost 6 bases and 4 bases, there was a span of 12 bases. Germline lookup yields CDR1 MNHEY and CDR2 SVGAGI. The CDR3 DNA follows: TGTGCCAGCAGGCCGGGACACCTCTATGGCTACACCTTC. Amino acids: CASRPGHLYGYTF.

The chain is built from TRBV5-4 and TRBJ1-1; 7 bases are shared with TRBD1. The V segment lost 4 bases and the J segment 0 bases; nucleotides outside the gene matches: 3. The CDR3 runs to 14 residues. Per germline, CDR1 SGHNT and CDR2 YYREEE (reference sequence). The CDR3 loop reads CASSPTGLNTEAFF. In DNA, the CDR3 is TGTGCCAGCAGCCCGACAGGGCTGAACACTGAAGCTTTCTTT. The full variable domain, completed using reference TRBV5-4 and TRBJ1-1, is ETGVTQSPTHLIKTRGQQVTLRCSSQSGHNTVSWYQQALGQGPQFIFQYYREEENGRGNFPPRFSGLQFPNYSSELNVNALELDDSALYLCASSPTGLNTEAFFGQGTRLTVV.

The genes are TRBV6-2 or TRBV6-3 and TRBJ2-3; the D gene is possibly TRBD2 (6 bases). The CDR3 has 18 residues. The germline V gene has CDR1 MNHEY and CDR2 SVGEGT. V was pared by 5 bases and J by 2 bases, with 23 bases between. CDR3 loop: CASSKDPRPGLPTDTQYF. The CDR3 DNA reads TGTGCCAGCAGTAAGGACCCTCGGCCGGGACTTCCCACAGATACGCAGTATTTT.

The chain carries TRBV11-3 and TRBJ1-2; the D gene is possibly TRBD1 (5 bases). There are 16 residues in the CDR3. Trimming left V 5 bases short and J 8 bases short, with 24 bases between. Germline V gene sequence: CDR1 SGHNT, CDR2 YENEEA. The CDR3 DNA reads TGTGCCAGCAGCCCCTCGACAGCACAGCACCTAGGGGGCTACACCTTC. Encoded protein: CASSPSTAQHLGGYTF. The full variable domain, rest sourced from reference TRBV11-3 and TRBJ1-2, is EAGVVQSPRYKIIEKKQPVAFWCNPISGHNTLYWYLQNLGQGPELLIRYENEEAVDDSQLPKDRFSAERLKGVDSTLKIQPAELGDSAVYLCASSPSTAQHLGGYTFGSGTRLTVV.

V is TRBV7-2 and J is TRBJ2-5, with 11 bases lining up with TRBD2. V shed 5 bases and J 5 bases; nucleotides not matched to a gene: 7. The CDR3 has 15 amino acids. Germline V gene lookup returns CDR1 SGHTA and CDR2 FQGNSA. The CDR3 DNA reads TGTGCCAGCAGCGTTAGCGGGGGGGCTCGGGAGACCCAGTACTTC. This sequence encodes CASSVSGGARETQYF.

CDR3 sequence reads: CASSQGTGSWTQYF. CDR3 coding DNA: TGTGCCAGCAGCCAGGGGACAGGGTCGTGGACCCAGTACTTC. The chain links TRBV14 to TRBJ2-5; 9 bases agree with TRBD1. The CDR3 has 14 amino acids. After removal of 3 bases from V and 7 bases from J, the junction contained 6 bases not matched to a gene. CDR1 SGHDN and CDR2 FVKESK come from the germline V gene.

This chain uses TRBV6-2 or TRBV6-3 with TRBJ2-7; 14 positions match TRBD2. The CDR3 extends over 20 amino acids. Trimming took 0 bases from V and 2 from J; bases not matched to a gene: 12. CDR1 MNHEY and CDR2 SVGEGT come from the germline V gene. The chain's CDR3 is CASSYSMRLAGGPGTYEQYF. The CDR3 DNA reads TGTGCCAGCAGTTACTCGATGCGACTAGCGGGGGGGCCCGGGACCTACGAGCAGTACTTC.

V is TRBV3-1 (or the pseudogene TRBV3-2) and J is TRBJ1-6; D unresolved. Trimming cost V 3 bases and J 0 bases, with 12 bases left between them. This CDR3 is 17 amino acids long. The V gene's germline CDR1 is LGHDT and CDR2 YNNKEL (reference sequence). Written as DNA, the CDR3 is TGTGCCAGCAGCCATCTCGGGTCCTCCTCCTATAATTCACCCCTCCACTTT. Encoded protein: CASSHLGSSSYNSPLHF.

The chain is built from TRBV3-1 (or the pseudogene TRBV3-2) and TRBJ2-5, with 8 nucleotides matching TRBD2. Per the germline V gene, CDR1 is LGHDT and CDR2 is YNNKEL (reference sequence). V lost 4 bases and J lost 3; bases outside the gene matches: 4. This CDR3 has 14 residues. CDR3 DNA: TGTGCCAGCAGCCTTGACGGGGGGGAAGAGACCCAGTACTTC. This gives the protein CASSLDGGEETQYF.

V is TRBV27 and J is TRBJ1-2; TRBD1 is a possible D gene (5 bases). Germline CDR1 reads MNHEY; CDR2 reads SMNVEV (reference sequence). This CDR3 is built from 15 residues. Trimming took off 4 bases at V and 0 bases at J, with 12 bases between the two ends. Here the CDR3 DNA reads TGTGCCAGCAGTTACCGGTGGGGCGCTAACTATGGCTACACCTTC. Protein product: CASSYRWGANYGYTF.

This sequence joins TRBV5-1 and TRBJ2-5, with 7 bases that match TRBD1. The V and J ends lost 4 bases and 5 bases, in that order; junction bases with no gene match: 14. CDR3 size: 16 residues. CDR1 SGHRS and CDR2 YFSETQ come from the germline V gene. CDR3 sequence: CASSPAGTAYLETQYF. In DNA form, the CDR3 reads TGCGCCAGCAGCCCAGCCGGGACAGCCTACCTCGAGACCCAGTACTTC.

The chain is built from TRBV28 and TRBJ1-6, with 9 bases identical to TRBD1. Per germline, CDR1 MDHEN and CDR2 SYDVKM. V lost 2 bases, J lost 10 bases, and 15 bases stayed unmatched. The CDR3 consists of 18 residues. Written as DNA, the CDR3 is TGTGCCAGCAGTTTAACCTCCGGGACAGGGCTCCCTGGGTCACCCCTCCACTTT. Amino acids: CASSLTSGTGLPGSPLHF.

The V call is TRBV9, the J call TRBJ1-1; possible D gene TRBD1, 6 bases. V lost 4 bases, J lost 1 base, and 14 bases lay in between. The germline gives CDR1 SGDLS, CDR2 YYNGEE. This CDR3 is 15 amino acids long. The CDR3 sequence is CASSFGPQGNTEAFF. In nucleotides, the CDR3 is TGTGCCAGCAGCTTCGGACCACAGGGGAACACTGAAGCTTTCTTT.

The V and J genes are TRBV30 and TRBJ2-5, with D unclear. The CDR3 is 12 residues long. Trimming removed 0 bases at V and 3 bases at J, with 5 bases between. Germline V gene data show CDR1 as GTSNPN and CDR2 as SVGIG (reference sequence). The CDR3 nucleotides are TGTGCCTGGAGTGTACAGAAAGAGACCCAGTACTTC. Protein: CAWSVQKETQYF. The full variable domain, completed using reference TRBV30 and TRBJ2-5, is SQTIHQWPATLVQPVGSPLSLECTVEGTSNPNLYWYRQAAGRGLQLLFYSVGIGQISSEVPQNLSASRPQDRQFILSSKKLLLSDSGFYLCAWSVQKETQYFGPGTRLLVL.

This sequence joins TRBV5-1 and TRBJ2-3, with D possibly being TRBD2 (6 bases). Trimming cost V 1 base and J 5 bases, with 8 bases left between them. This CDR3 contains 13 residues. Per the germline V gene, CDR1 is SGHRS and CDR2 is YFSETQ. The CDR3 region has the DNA TGCGCCAGCAGCTTGCCCGGGGGAGATACGCAGTATTTT. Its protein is CASSLPGGDTQYF.